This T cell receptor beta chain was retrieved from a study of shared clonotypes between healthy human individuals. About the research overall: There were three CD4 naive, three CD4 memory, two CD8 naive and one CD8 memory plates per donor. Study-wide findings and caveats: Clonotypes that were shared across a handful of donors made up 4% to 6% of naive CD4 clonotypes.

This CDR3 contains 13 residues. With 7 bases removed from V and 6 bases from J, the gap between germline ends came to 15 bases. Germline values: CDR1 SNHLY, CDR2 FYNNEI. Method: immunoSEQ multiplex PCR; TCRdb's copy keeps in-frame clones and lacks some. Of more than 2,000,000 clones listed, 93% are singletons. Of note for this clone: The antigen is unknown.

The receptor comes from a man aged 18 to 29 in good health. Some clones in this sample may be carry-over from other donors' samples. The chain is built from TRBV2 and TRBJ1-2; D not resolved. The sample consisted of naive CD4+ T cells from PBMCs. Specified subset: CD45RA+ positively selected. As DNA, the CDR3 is TGTGCCAGCACACCCGAGGTGGCGGATGGCTACACCTTC. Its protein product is CASTPEVADGYTF.